Below are 26 T cell receptor beta chains sequenced from a single sample in a study of T cells expressing NK-cell markers. One entry per CDR3 protein, without DNA, is what TCRdb gives after re-calling the 5' RACE reads. The specimen's table records 300,000 to 500,000 distinct CDR3 sequences. Sequencing input: blood T cells: a sorted CD56 or NKG2C T cell subset, CD4+ or CD8+ T cells, or bulk PBMC T cells (not recorded which). The receptors shown here come from a woman aged 45 to 65 in good health.

The chain carries TRBV20-1 and TRBJ2-7; as DNA is missing, the TRBD2 call by TCRdb cannot be tested. The length of the CDR3 is 13 residues. CDR1 and CDR2 from the germline V gene are DFQATT and SNEGSKA (reference sequence). The CDR3 spells CSARAAGGPVQYF.

The chain links TRBV5-1 to TRBJ2-3; with no DNA, the TCRdb D assignment of TRBD2 cannot be verified. The length of the CDR3 is 13 residues. CDR1 and CDR2 (germline): SGHRS, YFSETQ. CDR3 in amino acids: CASSLGTSTLTYF.

The chain has TRBV10-2 and TRBJ1-2. This CDR3 comprises 11 residues. The germline CDR1 and CDR2 sequences are WSHSY and SAAADI. CDR3 in amino acids: CASSDAGGYTF.

The V gene is TRBV7-6, the J gene TRBJ2-1; TCRdb reports TRBD2, a call that lacks DNA to check it against. In germline, CDR1 is SGHVS, CDR2 FNYEAQ. The CDR3 is 16 amino acids. CDR3 sequence: CASSLPGGRDFNEQFF.

V and J are TRBV12-5 and TRBJ2-1; the D gene TCRdb calls, TRBD2, cannot be checked with no DNA. Germline CDR1 is LGHNT and CDR2 is FRNRAP. This CDR3 region has 15 residues. The CDR3 region is CASGLASGVSHEQFF.

This rearrangement joins TRBV20-1 to TRBJ1-2; TCRdb reports TRBD1, a call that lacks DNA to check it against. Germline V gene lookup returns CDR1 DFQATT and CDR2 SNEGSKA (reference sequence). The CDR3 runs to 14 residues. The CDR3 region is CSAGQGTSNYGYTF.

The chain joins TRBV27 to TRBJ2-1; lacking DNA, the TRBD1 call made by TCRdb goes unchecked. The CDR3 length is 17 residues. The germline V gene encodes CDR1 MNHEY and CDR2 SMNVEV (reference sequence). CDR3 amino acids: CASSSDRGFGQDNEQFF.

The V gene is TRBV14, the J gene TRBJ2-1. The CDR3 contains 13 residues. Germline CDR1 is SGHDN and CDR2 is FVKESK. The CDR3 reads CASSRSQYNEQFF.

The rearrangement links TRBV28 to TRBJ2-1; lacking DNA, the TRBD1 call made by TCRdb goes unchecked. The germline V gene encodes CDR1 MDHEN and CDR2 SYDVKM. This CDR3 has 15 residues. CDR3: CASSFGRAAPTEQFF.

The V call is TRBV20-1, the J call TRBJ2-1; TCRdb gives TRBD2 as the D gene, but with no DNA this cannot be confirmed. Germline CDR1 is DFQATT and CDR2 is SNEGSKA (reference sequence). There are 16 residues in the CDR3. CDR3 region: CSAHSGRAGGLNEQFF.

CDR3 in amino acids: CASSFPSAMAQYF. The gene calls are TRBV12-3 or TRBV12-4 and TRBJ2-5; the D gene TCRdb calls, TRBD2, cannot be checked with no DNA. CDR3 length: 13 residues.

The V and J genes are TRBV6-5 and TRBJ1-5. Germline V CDR1 and CDR2: MNHEY, SVGAGI. The CDR3 is 12 amino acids. The CDR3 protein is CAFQRGDQPQHF.

This chain's CDR3 is CASSYVGPEYGYTF. The chain recombines TRBV6-6 with TRBJ1-2; absent DNA, TCRdb's TRBD1 call cannot be checked. The germline V gene has CDR1 MNHNY and CDR2 SVGAGI (reference sequence). The length of the CDR3 is 14 residues.

The chain has TRBV11-2 and TRBJ2-5; TCRdb lists TRBD2, though no DNA is available to test this call. CDR3 length: 16 amino acids. CDR1 SGHAT and CDR2 FQNNGV come from the germline V gene. CDR3 region: CASSLRSGSQAETQYF.

The V gene is TRBV10-3, the J gene TRBJ2-2; the TCRdb call, TRBD2, lacks DNA for checking. The CDR3 is 15 residues long. The V gene's germline CDR1 is ENHRY and CDR2 SYGVKD. CDR3 amino acids: CAIKVAGVNTGELFF.

CDR3 amino acids: CASSWGSRLAQNTEAFF. V usage is TRBV12-3 or TRBV12-4 and J usage is TRBJ1-1; TCRdb's assignment of TRBD1 cannot be checked, as there is no DNA. The CDR3 has 17 residues.

This rearrangement joins TRBV7-8 to TRBJ1-5. The CDR3 extends over 14 amino acids. Per germline, CDR1 SGHVS and CDR2 FQNEAQ. The CDR3 protein is CASSLRRTNQPQHF.

The chain links TRBV6-5 to TRBJ2-1; the TCRdb D gene call, TRBD2, has no DNA to confirm it. CDR1 and CDR2 from the germline V gene are MNHEY and SVGAGI. The CDR3 sequence is 16 residues long. CDR3 sequence: CASSPPTSGVYNEQFF.

This chain connects TRBV11-2 to TRBJ2-2. This CDR3 comprises 14 residues. CDR1 is SGHAT, CDR2 FQNNGV, per germline. This chain's CDR3 is CASSLIGSTGELFF.

The chain joins TRBV19 to TRBJ2-1; TCRdb returns TRBD2, unconfirmable since there is no DNA. This CDR3 has 14 amino acids. Germline V gene lookup returns CDR1 LNHDA and CDR2 SQIVND (reference sequence). CDR3 sequence reads: CASSATSALFGQFF.

The gene calls are TRBV29-1 and TRBJ1-2; TCRdb's D gene call, TRBD1, goes unchecked for lack of DNA. The CDR3 is 12 amino acids. CDR1 is SQVTM, CDR2 ANQGSEA, per germline. CDR3 sequence: CSASRGPGGYTF. Supplemented by reference TRBV29-1 and TRBJ1-2, the full variable domain reads SAVISQKPSRDICQRGTSLTIQCQVDSQVTMMFWYRQQPGQSLTLIATANQGSEATYESGFVIDKFPISRPNLTFSTLTVSNMSPEDSSIYLCSASRGPGGYTFGSGTRLTVV.

J is TRBJ1-2 and V is TRBV12-5. CDR1 is LGHNT and CDR2 is FRNRAP in the germline V gene. The CDR3 is 13 residues long. The CDR3 loop reads CASGGDMLYGYTF.

The CDR3 region is CASSLLDREDQPQHF. The J gene is TRBJ1-5, the V gene TRBV7-8; TCRdb outputs TRBD1, but without DNA this stays unchecked. This CDR3 is 15 amino acids long. Germline V lookup: CDR1 SGHVS, CDR2 FQNEAQ.

The rearrangement uses TRBV3-1 and TRBJ2-7; there is no DNA to check the TCRdb D call of TRBD2. Germline CDR1 is LGHDT and CDR2 is YNNKEL (reference sequence). The CDR3 runs 16 residues. The CDR3 sequence is CASSHPTSGNPYEQYF.

The V call is TRBV6-1, the J call TRBJ2-1. This CDR3 is 11 amino acids long. CDR1 is MNHNS and CDR2 is SASEGT in the germline V gene. CDR3 amino acids: CASSQKNEQFF.

V usage is TRBV7-2 and J usage is TRBJ1-2. Germline V gives CDR1 SGHTA, CDR2 FQGNSA. CDR3 size: 11 residues. This chain's CDR3 is CATWGRAGYTF.